This T cell receptor (beta chain) was recovered during a study of blood T cell repertoires in COVID-19. The table came from immunoSEQ multiplex PCR; TCRdb's copy has only in-frame clones and leaves some out. The sample contains tens of thousands of clones, about 85% of which appear only once. Deletions cut 5 bases from V and 7 bases from J, with 8 bases between. Germline CDR1 reads MDHEN; CDR2 reads SYDVKM. The CDR3 has 11 residues. The rearrangement joins TRBV28 to TRBJ1-2, with no clear D. This receptor was taken from a woman aged 70-85 years in a cohort sampled during active COVID-19. Input material: peripheral blood. The CDR3 sequence: CASSTVGGYTF. The CDR3 DNA reads as TGTGCCAGCAGTACGGTCGGTGGCTACACCTTC.